This TCR beta chain was identified in a study of blood T cell repertoires in COVID-19. The wider study: Researchers got acute and convalescent COVID-19 samples from the United States, Italy and Spain. Nucleic acid was either cDNA or gDNA, and it came from T cells, B-cell-depleted T cells, or PBMCs.

Authors' data handling: For nucleated cells, counts were estimated from reference gene primer amplification. The repertoire was sequenced with immunoSEQ multiplex PCR; TCRdb's copy has only in-frame clones and lacks some. V, J and clone size derive from that table, while D and trimming were established from the DNA sequence. The sample lists about 16,000 clones; roughly nine tenths were seen once. Seattle participants joined during active infection and were tracked over time. There are 14 residues in the CDR3. V was trimmed by 4 bases and J by 1 base, leaving 10 bases between them. CDR1 and CDR2 (germline): MNHEY, SVGAGI. This clone was seen once.

Source material: peripheral blood. The clonotype originates from a woman aged 80 or over with COVID-19, enrolled during active disease. The rearrangement joins TRBV6-5 to TRBJ2-5; tentatively, D is TRBD2 (6 bases). For the CDR3, the DNA is TGTGCCAGCAGTTCCTCGGGACTCCAAGAGACCCAGTACTTC. It yields the protein CASSSSGLQETQYF.